The 25 T cell receptor beta chains below were found in one sample sequenced in a study of shared clonotypes between healthy human individuals. TCRdb's copy holds only in-frame clones and misses some; the assay was immunoSEQ multiplex PCR. The top ten clones hold around 13% of a sample with 450,000 to 500,000 clones, 60% to 80% of them seen once. Material for sequencing was PBMCs. The source of these receptors is a woman in her thirties or forties in good health. Some clones in this sample may be carry-over from other donors' samples.

The chain couples TRBV2 to TRBJ2-2; 11 bases align to TRBD1. V lost 7 bases to trimming and J lost 8 bases; unmatched junction nucleotides: 6. The germline V gene has CDR1 SNHLY and CDR2 FYNNEI. This CDR3 contains 14 residues. CDR3 in amino acids: CASTGQGASGELFF. The CDR3 nucleotides read TGTGCCAGCACCGGACAGGGGGCATCAGGGGAGCTGTTTTTT.

V gene TRBV2 combines with J gene TRBJ1-2, with a possible D match to TRBD1 (5 bases). V was clipped by 3 bases and J by 2 bases, with 13 bases between them. Germline values: CDR1 SNHLY, CDR2 FYNNEI. The CDR3 length is 15 residues. The CDR3 region is CASSEELTANYGYTF. CDR3 in DNA: TGTGCCAGCAGTGAGGAACTGACAGCCAACTATGGCTACACCTTC.

The chain links TRBV5-4 to TRBJ2-2; a possible D gene is TRBD2 (5 bases). CDR3 length: 15 residues. Germline V gene sequence: CDR1 SGHNT, CDR2 YYREEE (reference sequence). The V and J ends lost 3 bases and 7 bases respectively, with 16 bases between them. The DNA of the CDR3 is TGTGCCAGCAGCTCTGCACTTCCAGAGGGCGGGGAGCTGTTTTTT. It is translated as CASSSALPEGGELFF.

This clone has only one observation. The gene calls are TRBV10-3 and TRBJ2-2; D may match TRBD1 or TRBD2 (7 bases each). Germline V gene sequence: CDR1 ENHRY, CDR2 SYGVKD. V was shortened by 7 bases and J by 6 bases, with 21 bases between the two germline ends. CDR3 length equals 16 residues. The CDR3: CAIIKGGTVEPGELFF. CDR3 nucleotide sequence: TGTGCCATCATAAAGGGGGGGACAGTGGAACCCGGGGAGCTGTTTTTT.

This clone appeared a few times. The CDR3 region has the DNA TGTGCCAGCCAGGCCGACAGGGGTCTTTACGAGCAGTACTTC. It specifies CASQADRGLYEQYF. This chain links TRBV6-1 with TRBJ2-7, with TRBD1 matching over 8 bases. Losses at the gene ends were 8 bases for V and 4 bases for J; bases not matched to a gene: 10. The CDR3 runs to 14 residues. CDR1 and CDR2 from the germline V gene are MNHNS and SASEGT.

This clone was detected only a few times. This CDR3 is CASSSLKGQENQPQHF. CDR3 nucleotide sequence: TGTGCCAGCAGTTCCCTAAAAGGACAGGAGAATCAGCCCCAGCATTTT. The rearrangement links TRBV27 to TRBJ1-5; 7 nucleotides line up with TRBD1. This CDR3 has 16 amino acids. Germline V gene data show CDR1 as MNHEY and CDR2 as SMNVEV (reference sequence). Trimming removed 4 bases from V and 4 bases from J; junction bases left unmatched: 10.

The rearrangement joins TRBV29-1 to TRBJ1-1; D is ambiguous. V gave up 5 bases and J gave up 1 base, with 11 bases separating them. The germline CDR1 and CDR2 sequences are SQVTM and ANQGSEA. The CDR3 loop spans 13 amino acids. CDR3 DNA: TGCAGCGTTCAAGGCCAGGCGAACACTGAAGCTTTCTTT. Its protein product is CSVQGQANTEAFF.

The chain recombines TRBV18 with TRBJ1-1; D possibly corresponds to TRBD1 (5 bases). Germline V gene lookup returns CDR1 KGHSH and CDR2 LQKENI. The V end was cut by 6 bases, the J end by 6 bases, with 17 bases between. This CDR3 region has 14 residues. The CDR3 reads CASSTTQGSPEAFF. DNA for the CDR3: TGTGCCAGCTCGACTACCCAGGGCTCCCCTGAAGCTTTCTTT.

J is TRBJ1-2 and V is TRBV5-8; D is possibly TRBD1 (5 bases). The V and J ends lost 5 bases and 3 bases respectively, with 17 bases between them. This CDR3 has 15 residues. Germline V CDR1 and CDR2: SGHTS, YDEGEE. The CDR3 loop is CASSVRGTGDYGYTF. In nucleotides, the CDR3 is TGTGCCAGCAGTGTACGGGGGACGGGGGACTATGGCTACACCTTC.

V is TRBV7-8 and J is TRBJ2-7; 9 bases are a match to TRBD1. The CDR3 runs to 14 residues. The V segment lost 5 bases and the J segment 3 bases; nucleotides outside the gene matches: 5. The germline V gene encodes CDR1 SGHVS and CDR2 FQNEAQ. Here the CDR3 DNA reads TGTGCCAGCAGCCCCGGGACAGGGAACTACGAGCAGTACTTC. It specifies CASSPGTGNYEQYF.

V usage is TRBV5-1 and J usage is TRBJ2-5; D tentatively fits TRBD1 or TRBD2 (6 bases each). The CDR3 has 15 residues. V lost 1 base, J lost 4 bases, and 14 bases lay in between. Germline-derived CDR1 and CDR2 are SGHRS and YFSETQ. This chain's CDR3 is CASSLRVGGLETQYF. The CDR3 DNA sequence: TGCGCCAGCAGCTTGCGCGTAGGGGGGTTAGAGACCCAGTACTTC.

V is TRBV29-1 and J is TRBJ2-1, with 14 bases matching TRBD2. Germline lookup yields CDR1 SQVTM and CDR2 ANQGSEA. This CDR3 spans 15 amino acids. V gave up 5 bases and J gave up 8 bases; unmatched junction bases: 8. CDR3: CSVPGLAGGIYEQFF. The CDR3 DNA reads TGCAGCGTTCCTGGACTAGCGGGAGGTATCTATGAGCAGTTCTTC.

This clone was seen just once. The chain employs TRBV5-1 and TRBJ2-5; 13 bases fit TRBD2. The trim removed 4 bases at V and 3 bases at J, leaving 3 bases unmatched. There are 15 residues in the CDR3. The germline V gene encodes CDR1 SGHRS and CDR2 YFSETQ. CDR3 loop: CASSQGLAGEETQYF. The CDR3 DNA sequence: TGCGCCAGCAGCCAAGGACTAGCGGGAGAAGAGACCCAGTACTTC.

V usage is TRBV30 and J usage is TRBJ2-1, with D unresolved. The length of the CDR3 is 11 residues. Germline V gene sequence: CDR1 GTSNPN, CDR2 SVGIG (reference sequence). Deletions cut 4 bases from V and 9 bases from J, with 10 bases between. This CDR3 reads CAWNVATEQFF. CDR3 nucleotide sequence: TGTGCCTGGAACGTAGCTACTGAGCAGTTCTTC.

This chain connects TRBV29-1 to TRBJ2-1; TRBD1 is a possible D gene (6 bases). Trimming removed 4 bases at V and 5 bases at J, with 9 bases between. This CDR3 region has 12 residues. From germline, CDR1 is SQVTM and CDR2 ANQGSEA. CDR3 sequence reads: CSVGTGHNEQFF. The CDR3 DNA reads as TGCAGCGTTGGAACAGGGCACAATGAGCAGTTCTTC.

The chain links TRBV27 to TRBJ1-4; 8 bases match TRBD1. The CDR3 is made up of 16 amino acids. J was trimmed by 5 bases and V by 5 bases; bases with no gene match: 10. Germline CDR1 and CDR2: MNHEY and SMNVEV (reference sequence). CDR3: CASSPPGQGRNEKLFF. Written as DNA, the CDR3 is TGTGCCAGCAGTCCCCCCGGACAGGGTCGAAATGAAAAACTGTTTTTT.

This sequence joins TRBV5-8 and TRBJ2-7, with 10 bases that match TRBD1. Looked up from germline, CDR1 is SGHTS and CDR2 is YDEGEE. Trimming took 0 bases from V and 2 from J; bases not matched to a gene: 11. The CDR3 sequence is 18 residues long. The CDR3 loop is CASSLVLFTGTGAYEQYF. The CDR3 DNA reads as TGTGCCAGCAGCTTGGTACTCTTCACCGGGACAGGGGCCTACGAGCAGTACTTC.

This sequence joins TRBV18 and TRBJ2-5, with 7 bases that match TRBD1. This CDR3 is 14 amino acids long. V gave up 1 base and J gave up 5 bases; unmatched junction bases: 4. Germline V gives CDR1 KGHSH, CDR2 LQKENI. CDR3 in DNA: TGTGCCAGCTCACCACAGGGGGCGATGGAGACCCAGTACTTC. It yields the protein CASSPQGAMETQYF.

V is TRBV7-7 and J is TRBJ2-2, with TRBD1 identical over 8 bases. The CDR3 consists of 15 residues. Per the germline V gene, CDR1 is SSHAT and CDR2 is FNYEAQ (reference sequence). V shed 5 bases and J 1 base; nucleotides not matched to a gene: 3. CDR3: CASSKTGGNTGELFF. DNA of the CDR3: TGTGCCAGCAGCAAAACAGGGGGGAACACCGGGGAGCTGTTTTTT.

The chain has TRBV11-2 and TRBJ2-6; no clear D. This CDR3 region has 14 residues. The germline gives CDR1 SGHAT, CDR2 FQNNGV. Between the trimmed V and J ends, which lost 2 bases and 4 bases, there was a span of 6 bases. The CDR3 sequence is CASSLSPGANVLTF. In DNA, the CDR3 is TGTGCCAGCAGCTTATCCCCCGGGGCCAACGTCCTGACTTTC.

The genes are TRBV5-4 and TRBJ1-4; possible D gene TRBD1, 5 bases. V lost 0 bases, J lost 0 bases, and 9 bases lay in between. CDR3 length: 16 residues. CDR1 and CDR2 (germline): SGHNT, YYREEE (reference sequence). CDR3 nucleotide sequence: TGTGCCAGCAGCTTGGGTCTGGGGGCAACTAATGAAAAACTGTTTTTT. It translates to CASSLGLGATNEKLFF.

The chain uses TRBV28 and TRBJ1-4; possible D gene TRBD1, 6 bases. Germline lookup yields CDR1 MDHEN and CDR2 SYDVKM. There are 15 residues in the CDR3. Trimming took 6 bases from V and 4 from J, leaving 15 bases between them. In nucleotides, the CDR3 is TGTGCCAGCAGACCCCCGGCAGGGGATAATGAAAAACTGTTTTTT. This translates into CASRPPAGDNEKLFF.

The CDR3 loop is CASSATALNTEAFF. CDR3 in DNA: TGTGCCAGCAGTGCAACAGCATTGAACACTGAAGCTTTCTTT. The gene calls are TRBV27 and TRBJ1-1; D gene uncertain. CDR1 is MNHEY and CDR2 is SMNVEV in the germline V gene (reference sequence). The CDR3 loop spans 14 amino acids. The V end lost 5 bases, the J end lost 0 bases, and 10 bases lay between the germline ends.

This chain joins TRBV11-2 and TRBJ2-1; D may be TRBD1 (6 bases). V was clipped by 5 bases and J by 4 bases, with 21 bases between them. Germline CDR1 and CDR2: SGHAT and FQNNGV. This CDR3 is built from 17 residues. CDR3 sequence reads: CASSPPPGETRYNEQFF. Written as DNA, the CDR3 is TGTGCCAGCAGCCCCCCCCCAGGGGAGACAAGATACAATGAGCAGTTCTTC.

With regard to this clone: The sample contains more than one DNA sequence encoding this CDR3. The V and J genes are TRBV6-1 and TRBJ1-1, with D perhaps matching TRBD1 (5 bases). V lost 6 bases to trimming and J lost 7 bases, with 15 bases between them. The CDR3 consists of 13 residues. Germline V gene data show CDR1 as MNHNS and CDR2 as SASEGT. In nucleotides, the CDR3 is TGTGCCAGCAGCCCAGGACAAATCGATGAAGCTTTCTTT. Its translation is CASSPGQIDEAFF.